The subject of this entry is one T cell receptor beta chain. Its antigen is undetermined. The data belong to a study of regulatory T cells in long-lasting Graves disease. Combining iRepertoire HTBI primers with Arm-PCR of CDR3 regions, the authors built TCR beta libraries. One entry per CDR3 protein results from TCRdb running MiXCR on the multiplex PCR reads. The sample consists of under 350,000 distinct CDR3 sequences, roughly 21% of them appearing once. Overall study findings and caveats: Whereas new patients shared about a thousand public clonotypes, persistent patients shared more, at about 3,000. The TCR repertoire of persistent Graves' patients was less diverse than that of newly diagnosed ones. Blood alone, not thyroid tissue, was studied.

The sample's time point: persistent/refractory GD, antithyroid drugs over 5 years with positive TRAb. After RNA was extracted from PBMCs, the TCR library was made from it. The sequencing here drew on peripheral blood mononuclear cells (PBMCs), taken when the disease was refractory, from a patient treated with antithyroid drugs. The TCR comes from a female donor with Graves disease.

CDR3 bases: TGTGCCAGCAGCTACAACGTCGGGACAGGGGGCCCCCTAAACTATGGCTACACCTTC. Protein product: CASSYNVGTGGPLNYGYTF. This chain connects TRBV14 to TRBJ1-2, with TRBD1 matching 12 bases. This CDR3 comprises 19 residues. Germline V lookup: CDR1 SGHDN, CDR2 FVKESK. The V gene end was trimmed by 5 bases and the J gene end by 2 bases; junction bases not matched to a gene: 15. Full variable domain (rest looked up from reference TRBV14 and TRBJ1-2): EAGVTQFPSHSVIEKGQTVTLRCDPISGHDNLYWYRRVMGKEIKFLLHFVKESKQDESGMPNNRFLAERTGGTYSTLKVQPAELEDSGVYFCASSYNVGTGGPLNYGYTFGSGTRLTVV.